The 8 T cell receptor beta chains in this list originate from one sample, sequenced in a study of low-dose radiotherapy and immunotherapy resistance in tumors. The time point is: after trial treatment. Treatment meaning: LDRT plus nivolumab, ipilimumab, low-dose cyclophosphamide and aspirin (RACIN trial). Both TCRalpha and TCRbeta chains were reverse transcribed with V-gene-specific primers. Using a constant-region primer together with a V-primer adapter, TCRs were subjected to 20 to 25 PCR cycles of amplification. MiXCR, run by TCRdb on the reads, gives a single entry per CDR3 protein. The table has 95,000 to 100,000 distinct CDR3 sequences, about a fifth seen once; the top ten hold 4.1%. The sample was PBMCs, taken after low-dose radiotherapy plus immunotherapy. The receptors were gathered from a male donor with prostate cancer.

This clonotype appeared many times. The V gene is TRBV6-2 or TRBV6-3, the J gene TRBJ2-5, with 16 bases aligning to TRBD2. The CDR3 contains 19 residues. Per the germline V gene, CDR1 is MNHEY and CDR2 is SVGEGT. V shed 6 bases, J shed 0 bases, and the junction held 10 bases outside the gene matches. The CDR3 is CASRPNWGLAGGYQETQYF. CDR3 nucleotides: TGTGCCAGCAGACCTAATTGGGGACTAGCGGGGGGGTACCAAGAGACCCAGTACTTC.

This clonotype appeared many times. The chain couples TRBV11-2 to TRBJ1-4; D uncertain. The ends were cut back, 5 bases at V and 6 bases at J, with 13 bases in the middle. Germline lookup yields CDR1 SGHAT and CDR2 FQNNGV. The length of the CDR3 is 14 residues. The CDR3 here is CASSPRVRDEKLFF. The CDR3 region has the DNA TGTGCCAGCAGCCCGAGGGTTAGGGATGAAAAACTGTTTTTT.

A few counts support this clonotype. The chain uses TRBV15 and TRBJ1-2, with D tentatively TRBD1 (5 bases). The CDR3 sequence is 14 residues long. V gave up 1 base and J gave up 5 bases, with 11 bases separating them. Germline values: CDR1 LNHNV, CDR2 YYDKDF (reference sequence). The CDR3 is CATSRGGDGYGYTF. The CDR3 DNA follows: TGTGCCACCAGCAGAGGCGGGGACGGGTATGGCTACACCTTC. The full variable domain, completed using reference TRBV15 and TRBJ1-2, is DAMVIQNPRYQVTQFGKPVTLSCSQTLNHNVMYWYQQKSSQAPKLLFHYYDKDFNNEADTPDNFQSRRPNTSFCFLDIRSPGLGDTAMYLCATSRGGDGYGYTFGSGTRLTVV.

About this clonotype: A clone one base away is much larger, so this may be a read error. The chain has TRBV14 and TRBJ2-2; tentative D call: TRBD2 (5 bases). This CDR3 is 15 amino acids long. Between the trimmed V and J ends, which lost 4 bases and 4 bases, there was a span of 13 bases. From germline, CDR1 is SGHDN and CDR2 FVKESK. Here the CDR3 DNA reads TGTGCCAGCAGCCCTACCTGGCGGGTCACCGGGGAGCTGTTTTTT. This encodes CASSPTWRVTGELFF.

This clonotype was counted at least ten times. The CDR3, as DNA: TGTGCCAGCAGTTTATTTGGCGGGGGGGCGGGGACAGATACGCAGTATTTT. Protein product: CASSLFGGGAGTDTQYF. The chain is built from TRBV12-3 or TRBV12-4 and TRBJ2-3; 9 bases match TRBD2. The CDR3 loop spans 17 amino acids. V lost 2 bases and J lost 3; bases outside the gene matches: 9.

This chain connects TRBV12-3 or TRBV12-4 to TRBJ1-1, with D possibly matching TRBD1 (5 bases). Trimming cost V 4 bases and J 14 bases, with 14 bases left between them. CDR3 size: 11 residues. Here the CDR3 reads CASSWGDRGFF. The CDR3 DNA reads TGTGCCAGCAGTTGGGGGGACCGAGGGTTCTTT.

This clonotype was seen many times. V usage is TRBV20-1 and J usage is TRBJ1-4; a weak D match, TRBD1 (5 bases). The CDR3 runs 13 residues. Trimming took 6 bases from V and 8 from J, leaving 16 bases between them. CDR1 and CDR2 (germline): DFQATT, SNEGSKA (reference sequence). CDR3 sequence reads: CSAILGAGEKLFF. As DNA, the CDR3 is TGCAGTGCCATCCTCGGGGCAGGAGAAAAACTGTTTTTT.

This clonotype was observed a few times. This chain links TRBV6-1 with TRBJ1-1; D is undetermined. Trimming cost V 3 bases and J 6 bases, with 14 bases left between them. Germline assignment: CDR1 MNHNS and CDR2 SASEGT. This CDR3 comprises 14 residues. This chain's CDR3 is CASSEYQDGAEAFF. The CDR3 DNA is TGTGCCAGCAGTGAGTACCAGGATGGGGCTGAAGCTTTCTTT.